These T cell receptor beta chains were read from a single sample in a study of T-cell reconstitution after alpha-beta-depleted transplantation in children. MiXCR, run by TCRdb on the PCR reads, gives a single entry per CDR3 protein. Of hundreds of thousands of distinct CDR3 sequences listed, roughly 15% are singletons. The material was PBMCs from the stem cell graft donor, obtained from the stem cell graft. These receptors came from a human donor who donated a stem cell graft to a child with acute myeloid leukemia. The conserved cysteine and the conserved F or W are not part of the CDR3 here.

CDR3: ASSLEGLALGEQF
V: TRBV5-1
J: TRBJ2-1

CDR3: ASSLEPLYNEQF
V: TRBV5-1
J: TRBJ2-1

CDR3: ASSSGLAYNEQF
V: TRBV5-1
J: TRBJ2-1

CDR3: ASSYLDSLFHNEQF
V: TRBV7-2
J: TRBJ2-1

CDR3: ASGMGQPQH
V: TRBV9
J: TRBJ1-5

CDR3: ASSSLQGASAGELF
V: TRBV6-1
J: TRBJ2-2

CDR3: ASSSTGRNIQY
V: TRBV25-1
J: TRBJ2-4

CDR3: ASSPTVQTDTQY
V: TRBV5-5
J: TRBJ2-3

CDR3: ASSSGPGGDYGYT
V: TRBV5-5
J: TRBJ1-2

CDR3: ASSLGWGQRQETQY
V: TRBV11-2
J: TRBJ2-5

CDR3: ASTGARDRDEKLF
V: TRBV12-3/TRBV12-4
J: TRBJ1-4

CDR3: ASSFSGGGQETQY
V: TRBV11-2
J: TRBJ2-5

CDR3: SLGTGVRQPQH
V: TRBV20-1
J: TRBJ1-5

CDR3: ASSPTDRGTYEQY
V: TRBV7-9
J: TRBJ2-7

CDR3: ASSFKRSGAGLTYTDTQY
V: TRBV5-4
J: TRBJ2-3

CDR3: SAKKPTGMETQY
V: TRBV20-1
J: TRBJ2-5

CDR3: ASSLFGTAINTEAF
V: TRBV7-2
J: TRBJ1-1

CDR3: ASSLGGENYDQY
V: TRBV27
J: TRBJ2-7

CDR3: ASSLSGGNTQY
V: TRBV27
J: TRBJ2-3

CDR3: ASSFDRGTGELF
V: TRBV12-3/TRBV12-4
J: TRBJ2-2

CDR3: SVEMTGSYEQF
V: TRBV29-1
J: TRBJ2-1

CDR3: ATSQGISDGYT
V: TRBV24-1
J: TRBJ1-2

CDR3: SAESDRGRNEQF
V: TRBV20-1
J: TRBJ2-1

CDR3: SARVRPETLDYGYT
V: TRBV20-1
J: TRBJ1-2

CDR3: ASSLAGGMEQPQH
V: TRBV5-1
J: TRBJ1-5

CDR3: ASSLRGPSNQPQH
V: TRBV5-6
J: TRBJ1-5

CDR3: ASSPPGPEAF
V: TRBV12-3/TRBV12-4
J: TRBJ1-1

CDR3: ASSYSLRGGLYEQF
V: TRBV6-5
J: TRBJ2-1

CDR3: ASSQVGGSYNEQF
V: TRBV4-3
J: TRBJ2-1

CDR3: SAAGPYNSPLH
V: TRBV20-1
J: TRBJ1-6

CDR3: ASRLAGGIYNEQF
V: TRBV7-2
J: TRBJ2-1

CDR3: ASRRGRDTGELF
V: TRBV11-3
J: TRBJ2-2

CDR3: ATSRADSNQPQH
V: TRBV24-1
J: TRBJ1-5

CDR3: ATSGTGGATDTQY
V: TRBV15
J: TRBJ2-3

CDR3: ASSFNQGAGYGYT
V: TRBV12-3/TRBV12-4
J: TRBJ1-2

CDR3: ASSLPYLTGELF
V: TRBV11-2
J: TRBJ2-2

CDR3: SARETTGARNQPQH
V: TRBV20-1
J: TRBJ1-5

CDR3: ASRRQGGGKTQY
V: TRBV28
J: TRBJ2-5

CDR3: SARVGQGVSSYGYT
V: TRBV20-1
J: TRBJ1-2

CDR3: AWSGRGRQGRDYGYT
V: TRBV30
J: TRBJ1-2

CDR3: ASSYRGVLF
V: TRBV27
J: TRBJ1-4

CDR3: SAVNKYTGELF
V: TRBV20-1
J: TRBJ2-2

CDR3: SANSGQAGQPQH
V: TRBV20-1
J: TRBJ1-5

CDR3: ASSLSGQTNYEQY
V: TRBV11-3
J: TRBJ2-7

CDR3: ASSLEEGDNEQF
V: TRBV6-2/TRBV6-3
J: TRBJ2-1

CDR3: ASSLVLLAGGMLETQY
V: TRBV11-2
J: TRBJ2-5

CDR3: SATGPNEQF
V: TRBV20-1
J: TRBJ2-1

CDR3: ASGKQGYQPQH
V: TRBV12-3/TRBV12-4
J: TRBJ1-5

CDR3: ATSRADRVNQPQH
V: TRBV15
J: TRBJ1-5

CDR3: ASSSPGKQF
V: TRBV12-3/TRBV12-4
J: TRBJ2-1

CDR3: ASRPDRVANYGYT
V: TRBV12-3/TRBV12-4
J: TRBJ1-2

CDR3: ASSRQLPSTDTQY
V: TRBV25-1
J: TRBJ2-3

CDR3: ASSLTGGPNEQF
V: TRBV7-2
J: TRBJ2-1

CDR3: ASSSTGAANEKLF
V: TRBV12-3/TRBV12-4
J: TRBJ1-4

CDR3: SARGPGQTGQPQH
V: TRBV20-1
J: TRBJ1-5

CDR3: ASSYSLGQDDRMNTEAF
V: TRBV6-2/TRBV6-3
J: TRBJ1-1

CDR3: ATSEGQGLYNEQF
V: TRBV24-1
J: TRBJ2-1

CDR3: ASSSGTRWAYEQY
V: TRBV5-1
J: TRBJ2-7